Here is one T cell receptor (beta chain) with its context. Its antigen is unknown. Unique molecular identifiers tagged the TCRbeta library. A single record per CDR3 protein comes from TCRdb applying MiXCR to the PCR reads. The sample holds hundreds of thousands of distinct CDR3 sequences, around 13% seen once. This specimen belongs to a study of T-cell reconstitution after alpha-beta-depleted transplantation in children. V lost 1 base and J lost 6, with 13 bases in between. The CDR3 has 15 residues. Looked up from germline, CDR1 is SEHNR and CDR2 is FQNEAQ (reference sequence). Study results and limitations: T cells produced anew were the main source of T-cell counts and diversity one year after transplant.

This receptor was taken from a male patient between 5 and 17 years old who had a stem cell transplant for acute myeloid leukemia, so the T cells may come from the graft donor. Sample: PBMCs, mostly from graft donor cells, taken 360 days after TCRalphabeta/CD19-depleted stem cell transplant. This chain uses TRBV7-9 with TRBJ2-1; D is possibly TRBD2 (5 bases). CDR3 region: CASSLGRVAANEQFF. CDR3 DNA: TGTGCCAGCAGCTTAGGGCGGGTTGCCGCCAATGAGCAGTTCTTC.